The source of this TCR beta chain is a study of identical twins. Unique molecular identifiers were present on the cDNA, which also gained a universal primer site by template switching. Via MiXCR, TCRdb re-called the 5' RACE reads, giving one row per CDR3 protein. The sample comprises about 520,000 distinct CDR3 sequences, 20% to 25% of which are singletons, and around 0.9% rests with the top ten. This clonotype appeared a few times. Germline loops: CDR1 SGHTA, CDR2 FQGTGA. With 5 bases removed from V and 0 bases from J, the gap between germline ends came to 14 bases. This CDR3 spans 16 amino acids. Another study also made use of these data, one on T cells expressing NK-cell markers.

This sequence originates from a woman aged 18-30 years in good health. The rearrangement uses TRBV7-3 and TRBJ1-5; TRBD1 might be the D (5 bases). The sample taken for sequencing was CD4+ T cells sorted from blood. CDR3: CASSPLQAYSNQPQHF. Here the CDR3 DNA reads TGTGCCAGCAGCCCTCTACAGGCTTATAGCAATCAGCCCCAGCATTTT.